The entry below gives a single T cell receptor (beta chain) sequence along with its context. The sample originates from a study of technical replicates of blood from a few donors. Produced via immunoSEQ multiplex PCR; TCRdb's table is partial and in-frame only. Of almost 65,000 clones in the sample, 75% to 90% are singletons; the top ten hold more than 4.5%. Per the germline V gene, CDR1 is MNHEY and CDR2 is SVGAGI. Unmatched junction bases numbered 4, after V lost 2 bases and J lost 8 bases. This CDR3 region has 14 residues. Material for sequencing was PBMCs. V gene TRBV6-5 combines with J gene TRBJ2-1; 9 bases map to TRBD1. The receptor was derived from a human donor in good health. Some clones in this sample may be carry-over from other donors' samples. The CDR3 region is CASSYRGQGYEQFF. CDR3 DNA: TGTGCCAGCAGTTACCGAGGACAGGGGTATGAGCAGTTCTTC.